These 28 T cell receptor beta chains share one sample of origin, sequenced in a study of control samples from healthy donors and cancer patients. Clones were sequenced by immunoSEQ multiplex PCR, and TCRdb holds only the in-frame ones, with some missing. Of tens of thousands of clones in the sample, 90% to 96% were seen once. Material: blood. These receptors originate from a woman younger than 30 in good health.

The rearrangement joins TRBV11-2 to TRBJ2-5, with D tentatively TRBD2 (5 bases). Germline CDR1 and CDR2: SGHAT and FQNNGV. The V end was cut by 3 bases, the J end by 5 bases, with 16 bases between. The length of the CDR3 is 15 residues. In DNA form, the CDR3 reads TGTGCCAGCAGCTTCGTGAGGGCGAGTTCTGAGACCCAGTACTTC. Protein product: CASSFVRASSETQYF.

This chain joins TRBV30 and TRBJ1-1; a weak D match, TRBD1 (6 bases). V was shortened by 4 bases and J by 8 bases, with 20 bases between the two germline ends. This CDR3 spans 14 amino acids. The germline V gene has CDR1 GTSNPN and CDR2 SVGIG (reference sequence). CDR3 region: CAWTNWGSQGEAFF. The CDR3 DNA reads TGTGCCTGGACCAACTGGGGCTCCCAGGGGGAAGCTTTCTTT.

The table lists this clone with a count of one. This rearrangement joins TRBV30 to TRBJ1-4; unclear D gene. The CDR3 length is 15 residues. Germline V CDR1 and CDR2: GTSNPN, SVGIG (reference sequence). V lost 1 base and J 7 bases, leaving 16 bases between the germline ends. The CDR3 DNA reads TGTGCCTGGAGTGACTCCCCGGGAGGTGGTGAAAAACTGTTTTTT. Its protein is CAWSDSPGGGEKLFF.

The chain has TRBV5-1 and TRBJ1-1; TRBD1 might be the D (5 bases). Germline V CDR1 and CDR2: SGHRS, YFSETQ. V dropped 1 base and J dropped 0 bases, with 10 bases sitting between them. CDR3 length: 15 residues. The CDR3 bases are TGCGCCAGCAGCTTGATTCGGGGGATGAACACTGAAGCTTTCTTT. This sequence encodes CASSLIRGMNTEAFF.

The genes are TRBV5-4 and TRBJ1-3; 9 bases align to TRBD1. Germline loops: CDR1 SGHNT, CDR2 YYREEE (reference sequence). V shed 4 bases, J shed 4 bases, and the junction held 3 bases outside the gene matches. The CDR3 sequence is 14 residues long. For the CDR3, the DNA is TGTGCCAGCAGCCGCGACAGGGGGGGAAACACCATATATTTT. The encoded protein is CASSRDRGGNTIYF.

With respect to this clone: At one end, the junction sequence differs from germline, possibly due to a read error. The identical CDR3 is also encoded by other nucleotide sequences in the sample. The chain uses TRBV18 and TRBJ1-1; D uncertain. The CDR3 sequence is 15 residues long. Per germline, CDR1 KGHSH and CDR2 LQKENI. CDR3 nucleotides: TGCGCCAGCTCACCACCCGGGCTCAAGAACACTGAAGCTTTCTTT. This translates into CASSPPGLKNTEAFF.

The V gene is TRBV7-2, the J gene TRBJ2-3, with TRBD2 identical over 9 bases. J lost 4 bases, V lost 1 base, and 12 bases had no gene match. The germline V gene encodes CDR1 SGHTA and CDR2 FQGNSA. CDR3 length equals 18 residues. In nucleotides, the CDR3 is TGTGCCAGCAGCTTAGAAGGCGGGGGGGCCTTAGGTGCAGATACGCAGTATTTT. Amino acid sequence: CASSLEGGGALGADTQYF.

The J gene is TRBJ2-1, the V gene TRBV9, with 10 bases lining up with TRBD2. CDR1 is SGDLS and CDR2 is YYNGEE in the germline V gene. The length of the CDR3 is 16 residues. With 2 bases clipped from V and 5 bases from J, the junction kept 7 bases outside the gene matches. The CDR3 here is CASSVSAGGLDNEQFF. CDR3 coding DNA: TGTGCCAGCAGCGTTTCAGCGGGGGGGCTTGACAATGAGCAGTTCTTC. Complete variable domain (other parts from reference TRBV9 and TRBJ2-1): DSGVTQTPKHLITATGQRVTLRCSPRSGDLSVYWYQQSLDQGLQFLIQYYNGEERAKGNILERFSAQQFPDLHSELNLSSLELGDSALYFCASSVSAGGLDNEQFFGPGTRLTVL.

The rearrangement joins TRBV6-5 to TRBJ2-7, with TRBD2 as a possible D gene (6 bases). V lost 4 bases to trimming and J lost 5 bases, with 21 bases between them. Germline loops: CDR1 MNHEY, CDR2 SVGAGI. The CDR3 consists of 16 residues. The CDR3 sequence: CASSWSGGTPPDEQYF. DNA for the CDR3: TGTGCCAGCAGTTGGTCGGGCGGGACCCCCCCCGACGAGCAGTACTTC.

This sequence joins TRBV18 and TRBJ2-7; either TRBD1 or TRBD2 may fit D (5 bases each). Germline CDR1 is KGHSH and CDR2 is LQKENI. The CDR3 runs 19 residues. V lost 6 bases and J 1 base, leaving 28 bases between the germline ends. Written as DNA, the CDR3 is TGTGCCAGCTCGGTCGACAGCCCATATGCGAGGAGGAGTTCCTACGAGCAGTACTTC. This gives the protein CASSVDSPYARRSSYEQYF.

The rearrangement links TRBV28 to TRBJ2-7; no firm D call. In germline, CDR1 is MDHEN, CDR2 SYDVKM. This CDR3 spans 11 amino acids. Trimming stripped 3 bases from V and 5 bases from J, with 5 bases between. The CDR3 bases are TGTGCCAGCAGTTTCCGTCACGAGCAGTACTTC. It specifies CASSFRHEQYF. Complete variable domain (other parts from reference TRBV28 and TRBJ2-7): DVKVTQSSRYLVKRTGEKVFLECVQDMDHENMFWYRQDPGLGLRLIYFSYDVKMKEKGDIPEGYSVSREKKERFSLILESASTNQTSMYLCASSFRHEQYFGPGTRLTVT.

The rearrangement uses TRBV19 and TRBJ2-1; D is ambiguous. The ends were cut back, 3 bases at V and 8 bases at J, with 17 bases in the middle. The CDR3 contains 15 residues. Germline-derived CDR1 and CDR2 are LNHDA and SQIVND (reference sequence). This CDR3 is CASSIAAASRYEQFF. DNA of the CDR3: TGTGCCAGTAGTATTGCGGCCGCTTCGCGGTATGAGCAGTTCTTC.

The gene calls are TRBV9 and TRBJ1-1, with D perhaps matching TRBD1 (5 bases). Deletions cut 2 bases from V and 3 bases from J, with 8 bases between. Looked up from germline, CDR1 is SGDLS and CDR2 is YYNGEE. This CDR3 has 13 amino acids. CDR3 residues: CASSVTRDTEAFF. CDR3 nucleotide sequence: TGTGCCAGCAGCGTTACCAGGGACACTGAAGCTTTCTTT.

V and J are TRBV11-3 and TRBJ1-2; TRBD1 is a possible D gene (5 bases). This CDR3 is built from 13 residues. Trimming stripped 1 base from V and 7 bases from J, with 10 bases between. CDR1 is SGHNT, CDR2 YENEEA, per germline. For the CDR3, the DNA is TGTGCCAGCAGCTTAGGGGGGGACGTTGGCTACACCTTC. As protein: CASSLGGDVGYTF.

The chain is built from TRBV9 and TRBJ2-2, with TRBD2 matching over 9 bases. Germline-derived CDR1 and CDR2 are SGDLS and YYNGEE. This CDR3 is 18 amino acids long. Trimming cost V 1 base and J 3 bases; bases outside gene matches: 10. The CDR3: CASSVRSRGGLYTGELFF. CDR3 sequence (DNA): TGTGCCAGCAGCGTAAGGTCGCGGGGGGGCCTCTACACCGGGGAGCTGTTTTTT.

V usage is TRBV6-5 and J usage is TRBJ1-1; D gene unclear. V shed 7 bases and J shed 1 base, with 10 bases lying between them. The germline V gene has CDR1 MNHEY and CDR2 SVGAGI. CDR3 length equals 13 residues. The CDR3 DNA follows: TGTGCCAGCAAGCCGACTGCGAACACTGAAGCTTTCTTT. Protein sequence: CASKPTANTEAFF.

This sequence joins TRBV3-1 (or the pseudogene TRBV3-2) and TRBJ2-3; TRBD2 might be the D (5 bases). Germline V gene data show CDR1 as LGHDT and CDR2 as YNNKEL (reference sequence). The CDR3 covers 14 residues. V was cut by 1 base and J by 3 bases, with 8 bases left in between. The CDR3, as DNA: TGTGCCAGCAGCCAAGTCGGCGGGACAGATACGCAGTATTTT. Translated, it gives CASSQVGGTDTQYF.

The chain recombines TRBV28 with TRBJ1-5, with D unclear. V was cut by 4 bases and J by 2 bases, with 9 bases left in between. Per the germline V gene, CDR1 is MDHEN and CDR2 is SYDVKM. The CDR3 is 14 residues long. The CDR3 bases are TGTGCCAGCAGTTCCGGACCTGGCAATCAGCCCCAGCATTTT. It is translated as CASSSGPGNQPQHF.

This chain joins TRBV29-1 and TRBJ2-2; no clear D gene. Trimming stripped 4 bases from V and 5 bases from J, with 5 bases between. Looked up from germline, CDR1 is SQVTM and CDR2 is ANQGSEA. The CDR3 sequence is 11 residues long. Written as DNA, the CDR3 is TGCAGCGTTGCTTTGACCGGGGAGCTGTTTTTT. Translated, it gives CSVALTGELFF.

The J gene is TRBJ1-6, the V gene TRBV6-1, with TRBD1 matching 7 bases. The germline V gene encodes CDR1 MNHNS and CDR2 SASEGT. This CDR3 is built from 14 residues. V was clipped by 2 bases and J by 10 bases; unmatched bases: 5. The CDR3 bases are TGTGCCAGCAGTGAAAACAGGGGAAGGTCACCCCTCCACTTT. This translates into CASSENRGRSPLHF.

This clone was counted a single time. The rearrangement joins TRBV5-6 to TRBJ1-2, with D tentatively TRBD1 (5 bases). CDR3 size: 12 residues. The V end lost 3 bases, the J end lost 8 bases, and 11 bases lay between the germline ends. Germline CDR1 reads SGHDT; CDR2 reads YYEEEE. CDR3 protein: CASSSRVVGYTF. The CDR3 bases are TGTGCCAGCAGCTCCAGGGTAGTGGGCTACACCTTC. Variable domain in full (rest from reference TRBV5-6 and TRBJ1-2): DAGVTQSPTHLIKTRGQQVTLRCSPKSGHDTVSWYQQALGQGPQFIFQYYEEEERQRGNFPDRFSGHQFPNYSSELNVNALLLGDSALYLCASSSRVVGYTFGSGTRLTVV.

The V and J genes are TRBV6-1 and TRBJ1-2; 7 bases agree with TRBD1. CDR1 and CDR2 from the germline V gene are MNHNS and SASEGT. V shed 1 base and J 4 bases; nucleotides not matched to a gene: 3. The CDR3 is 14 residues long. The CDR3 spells CASSEEGQLYGYTF. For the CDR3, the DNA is TGTGCCAGCAGTGAAGAGGGACAGCTCTATGGCTACACCTTC.

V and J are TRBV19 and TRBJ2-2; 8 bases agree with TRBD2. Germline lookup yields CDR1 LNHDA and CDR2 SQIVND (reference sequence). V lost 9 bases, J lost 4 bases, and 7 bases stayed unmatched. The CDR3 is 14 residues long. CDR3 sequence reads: CASFRGGSTGELFF. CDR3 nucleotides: TGTGCCAGCTTCCGGGGGGGTTCCACCGGGGAGCTGTTTTTT.

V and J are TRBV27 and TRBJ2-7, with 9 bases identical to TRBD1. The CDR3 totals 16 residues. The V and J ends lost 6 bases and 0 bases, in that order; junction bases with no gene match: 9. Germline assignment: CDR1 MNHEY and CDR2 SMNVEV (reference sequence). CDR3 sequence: CASSRQGGDHSYEQYF. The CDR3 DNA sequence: TGTGCCAGCAGCCGACAGGGGGGCGACCACTCCTACGAGCAGTACTTC.

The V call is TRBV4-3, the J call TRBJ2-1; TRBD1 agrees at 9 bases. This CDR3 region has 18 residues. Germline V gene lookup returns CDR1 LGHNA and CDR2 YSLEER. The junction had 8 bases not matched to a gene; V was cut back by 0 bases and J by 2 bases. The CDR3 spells CASSQDWARQGAYNEQFF. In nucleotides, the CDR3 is TGCGCCAGCAGCCAAGATTGGGCGCGACAGGGGGCCTACAATGAGCAGTTCTTC.

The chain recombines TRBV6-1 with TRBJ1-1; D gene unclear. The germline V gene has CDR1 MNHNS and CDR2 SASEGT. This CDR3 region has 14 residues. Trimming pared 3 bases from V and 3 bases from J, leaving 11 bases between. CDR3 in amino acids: CASSEVGSYTEAFF. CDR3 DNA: TGTGCCAGCAGTGAGGTGGGGTCTTACACTGAAGCTTTCTTT.

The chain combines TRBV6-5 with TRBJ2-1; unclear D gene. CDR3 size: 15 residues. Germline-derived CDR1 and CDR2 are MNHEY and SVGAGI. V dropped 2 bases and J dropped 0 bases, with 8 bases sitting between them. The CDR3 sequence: CASSYDSSSYNEQFF. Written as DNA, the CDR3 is TGTGCCAGCAGTTACGACTCGAGCTCCTACAATGAGCAGTTCTTC.

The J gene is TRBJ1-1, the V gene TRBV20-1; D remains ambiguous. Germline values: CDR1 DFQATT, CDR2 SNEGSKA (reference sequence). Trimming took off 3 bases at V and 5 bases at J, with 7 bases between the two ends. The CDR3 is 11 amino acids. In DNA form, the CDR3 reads TGCAGTGCTAGCGACTTAACTGAAGCTTTCTTT. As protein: CSASDLTEAFF.